What follows are 27 T cell receptor beta chains derived from one specimen sequenced in a study of a mutant IDH1 vaccine in newly diagnosed glioma (dated by TCRdb to the early 2020s). Their specific antigens are unknown. The library was obtained by the immunoSEQ multiplex PCR assay. TCRdb retrieved this table from immuneACCESS and kept in-frame rearrangements only. Not all clones are present; in checked studies, unresolved V genes account for under half, and no reason is known for the remainder. In this sample the table shows 60,000 or so clones, less than 90% of which occur a single time. The top ten hold less than 4.5% of the sample. The time point label on this specimen signifies: week 35, safety follow-up. Every vaccine dose consisted of 300 ug of a 20-mer mutant IDH1 peptide in Montanide, administered subcutaneously together with topical imiquimod. Sample: PBMCs, taken from a glioma patient whose treatment included an IDH1 peptide vaccine. The receptors shown here come from a man aged 25-45 years with glioma.

The V and J genes are TRBV5-6 and TRBJ1-2; D uncertain. The CDR3 runs to 16 residues. Deletions cut 6 bases from V and 4 bases from J, with 22 bases between. CDR1 and CDR2 from the germline V gene are SGHDT and YYEEEE. The chain's CDR3 is CASNDFNLLAGYGYTF. CDR3 nucleotide sequence: TGTGCCAGCAACGATTTCAACTTGCTAGCGGGCTATGGCTACACCTTC.

The rearrangement links TRBV18 to TRBJ1-2; TRBD1 might be the D (6 bases). Trimming cost V 0 bases and J 7 bases, with 15 bases left between them. Per germline, CDR1 KGHSH and CDR2 LQKENI. This CDR3 has 15 amino acids. CDR3 sequence: CASSPPQGLRSGYTF. The CDR3 bases are TGTGCCAGCTCACCACCGCAGGGGTTGCGGTCTGGCTACACCTTC.

This clone was observed a handful of times. The chain is built from TRBV9 and TRBJ1-6; D might be TRBD1 (5 bases). Germline CDR1 reads SGDLS; CDR2 reads YYNGEE. The CDR3 sequence is 16 residues long. V lost 3 bases to trimming and J lost 10 bases, with 20 bases between them. The CDR3 DNA is TGTGCCAGCAGCGAAGACTTTTCCGGGGGGAGGTCACCCCTCCACTTT. This sequence encodes CASSEDFSGGRSPLHF.

The CDR3 loop reads CASSIWAGGTGANVLTF. The CDR3 DNA sequence: TGTGCCAGTAGTATTTGGGCAGGAGGGACTGGGGCCAACGTCCTGACTTTC. The rearrangement links TRBV19 to TRBJ2-6, with D perhaps matching TRBD2 (6 bases). The CDR3 is made up of 17 amino acids. Germline V CDR1 and CDR2: LNHDA, SQIVND (reference sequence). Trimming cost V 3 bases and J 2 bases, with 14 bases left between them.

This chain joins TRBV27 and TRBJ2-1, with TRBD2 matching over 10 bases. CDR1 MNHEY and CDR2 SMNVEV come from the germline V gene (reference sequence). The CDR3 covers 16 residues. The V and J ends lost 5 bases and 3 bases, in that order; junction bases with no gene match: 7. The CDR3 DNA reads TGTGCCAGCAGTCCGCTAGCGGGGGTGTACTACAATGAGCAGTTCTTC. This codes for CASSPLAGVYYNEQFF.

CDR3 sequence (DNA): TGTGCCAGCAGTAGAACTAGCGGGGGGGACGAGCAGTACTTC. The encoded protein is CASSRTSGGDEQYF. The chain employs TRBV2 and TRBJ2-5; the match to TRBD2 covers 13 bases. The DNA end lines up better with TRBJ2-7; the J call may be wrong. Per the germline V gene, CDR1 is SNHLY and CDR2 is FYNNEI. The CDR3 length is 14 residues.

To note about this clone: This sample also contains other DNA sequences that code for the same CDR3. The chain is built from TRBV18 and TRBJ2-7; D call uncertain. This CDR3 comprises 11 residues. Per germline, CDR1 KGHSH and CDR2 LQKENI. Trimming shortened V by 4 bases and J by 4 bases, and 5 bases separated the two germline ends. DNA of the CDR3: TGTGCCAGCTCACTGTCTTACGAGCAGTACTTC. Amino acids: CASSLSYEQYF. Supplemented by reference TRBV18 and TRBJ2-7, the full variable domain reads NAGVMQNPRHLVRRRGQEARLRCSPMKGHSHVYWYRQLPEEGLKFMVYLQKENIIDESGMPKERFSAEFPKEGPSILRIQQVVRGDSAAYFCASSLSYEQYFGPGTRLTVT.

The rearrangement links TRBV14 to TRBJ2-3; D not certain. CDR3 size: 13 residues. Trimming stripped 3 bases from V and 5 bases from J, with 9 bases between. CDR1 is SGHDN and CDR2 is FVKESK in the germline V gene. CDR3 protein: CASSHPPLDTQYF. CDR3 bases: TGTGCCAGCAGCCACCCCCCCCTAGATACGCAGTATTTT.

The chain uses TRBV30 and TRBJ2-7, with D maybe TRBD1 (7 bases). Germline V gives CDR1 GTSNPN, CDR2 SVGIG (reference sequence). There are 14 residues in the CDR3. Trimming left V 0 bases short and J 1 base short, with 10 bases between. CDR3 nucleotide sequence: TGTGCCTGGAGTGTGGGGGGACAGTCCTACGAGCAGTACTTC. Its protein is CAWSVGGQSYEQYF.

This chain uses TRBV7-7 with TRBJ2-3; D ambiguous. This CDR3 has 14 residues. Germline CDR1 and CDR2: SSHAT and FNYEAQ (reference sequence). The CDR3 DNA reads as TGTGCGTCCGCCAGAGCTCAAAACACAGATACGCAGTATTTT. Protein: CASARAQNTDTQYF.

The CDR3 sequence: CASSSIDSGNTIYF. The CDR3 DNA reads as TGTGCCAGCAGTTCCATAGATTCTGGAAACACCATATATTTT. The rearrangement links TRBV6-5 to TRBJ1-3, with D unresolved. The germline V gene encodes CDR1 MNHEY and CDR2 SVGAGI. The V and J ends lost 4 bases and 1 base respectively, with 8 bases between them. The CDR3 has 14 amino acids.

This clone has only one observation. The chain employs TRBV7-6 and TRBJ1-6; D is undetermined. The CDR3 totals 14 residues. V was clipped by 5 bases and J by 7 bases, with 12 bases between them. Germline CDR1 and CDR2: SGHVS and FNYEAQ. The CDR3 loop reads CASSLGLGNSPLHF. CDR3 DNA sequence: TGTGCCAGCAGCCTAGGGCTCGGGAATTCACCCCTCCACTTT.

V gene TRBV7-9 combines with J gene TRBJ1-2; possibly TRBD1 for D (5 bases). Germline lookup yields CDR1 SEHNR and CDR2 FQNEAQ (reference sequence). V lost 4 bases and J 6 bases, leaving 18 bases between the germline ends. The CDR3 extends over 15 amino acids. The CDR3 here is CASSYGHRRMHGYTF. CDR3 sequence (DNA): TGTGCCAGCAGCTACGGACACCGAAGGATGCATGGCTACACCTTC.

The chain joins TRBV2 to TRBJ1-2; D call uncertain. V was clipped by 4 bases and J by 4 bases, with 4 bases between them. Germline V gene data show CDR1 as SNHLY and CDR2 as FYNNEI. The CDR3 sequence is 11 residues long. The CDR3 bases are TGTGCCAGCAGTGTCAGCTATGGCTACACCTTC. Translated, it gives CASSVSYGYTF. Supplemented by reference TRBV2 and TRBJ1-2, the full variable domain reads EPEVTQTPSHQVTQMGQEVILRCVPISNHLYFYWYRQILGQKVEFLVSFYNNEISEKSEIFDDQFSVERPDGSNFTLKIRSTKLEDSAMYFCASSVSYGYTFGSGTRLTVV.

The chain couples TRBV30 to TRBJ1-1; maybe TRBD1 (6 bases). This CDR3 contains 17 residues. Trimming removed 4 bases from V and 0 bases from J, with 21 bases in between. Germline V CDR1 and CDR2: GTSNPN, SVGIG (reference sequence). The CDR3, as DNA: TGTGCCTGGACACATAGGACAGCCGCGCCTATGAACACTGAAGCTTTCTTT. Its protein product is CAWTHRTAAPMNTEAFF. The variable domain in full, completed from reference TRBV30 and TRBJ1-1, reads SQTIHQWPATLVQPVGSPLSLECTVEGTSNPNLYWYRQAAGRGLQLLFYSVGIGQISSEVPQNLSASRPQDRQFILSSKKLLLSDSGFYLCAWTHRTAAPMNTEAFFGQGTRLTVV.

V is TRBV5-7 and J is TRBJ2-3; D possibly corresponds to TRBD2 (5 bases). TRBV5-7 is identified as an open reading frame with a role that is uncertain. This CDR3 region has 17 residues. V shed 4 bases and J shed 0 bases, with 18 bases lying between them. The CDR3 sequence is CASSAGRAEFSTDTQYF. As DNA, the CDR3 is TGTGCCAGCAGCGCCGGCCGAGCGGAATTCAGCACAGATACGCAGTATTTT.

This rearrangement joins TRBV2 to TRBJ1-3; no definite D call. Per the germline V gene, CDR1 is SNHLY and CDR2 is FYNNEI. The V end lost 8 bases, the J end lost 0 bases, and 20 bases lay between the germline ends. This CDR3 is 17 amino acids long. The CDR3 loop is CASSAWMGTSSGNTIYF. CDR3 DNA sequence: TGTGCCAGCTCGGCCTGGATGGGAACTAGCTCTGGAAACACCATATATTTT.

The CDR3 nucleotides are TGTGCCAGCAGTTACGGCGGCTACAATCAGCCCCAGCATTTT. Translating gives CASSYGGYNQPQHF. The gene calls are TRBV27 and TRBJ1-5; D call uncertain. This CDR3 region has 14 residues. Between the trimmed V and J ends, which lost 4 bases and 3 bases, there was a span of 10 bases. Per germline, CDR1 MNHEY and CDR2 SMNVEV (reference sequence).

This rearrangement joins TRBV5-1 to TRBJ2-4, with a weak D call TRBD2 (5 bases). The ends were cut back, 3 bases at V and 6 bases at J, with 7 bases in the middle. The CDR3 loop spans 12 amino acids. Germline CDR1 SGHRS, CDR2 YFSETQ. CDR3 protein: CASSSEGNIQYF. CDR3 DNA: TGCGCCAGCAGCTCCGAGGGAAACATTCAGTACTTC. Filled out from reference TRBV5-1 and TRBJ2-4, the complete variable domain reads KAGVTQTPRYLIKTRGQQVTLSCSPISGHRSVSWYQQTPGQGLQFLFEYFSETQRNKGNFPGRFSGRQFSNSRSEMNVSTLELGDSALYLCASSSEGNIQYFGAGTRLSVL.

This clone was seen a single time. This specimen includes other DNA sequences encoding the same CDR3. The chain couples TRBV7-9 to TRBJ1-5; D is unresolved. In germline, CDR1 is SEHNR, CDR2 FQNEAQ (reference sequence). CDR3 length: 15 amino acids. The V end lost 5 bases, the J end lost 1 base, and 12 bases lay between the germline ends. The CDR3 DNA reads as TGTGCCAGCAGCCCAGCAGACCCCAGCAATCAGCCCCAGCATTTT. Amino acids: CASSPADPSNQPQHF.

The CDR3, as DNA: TGTGCCAGCAGCGATGGGACTACCTACGAGCAGTACTTC. Protein product: CASSDGTTYEQYF. The J gene is TRBJ2-7, the V gene TRBV2; 7 bases agree with TRBD2. V trimming: 6 bases; J trimming: 2 bases; junction bases outside the gene matches: 4. The germline V gene encodes CDR1 SNHLY and CDR2 FYNNEI. This CDR3 contains 13 residues. The full variable domain, its missing parts supplied by reference TRBV2 and TRBJ2-7, is EPEVTQTPSHQVTQMGQEVILRCVPISNHLYFYWYRQILGQKVEFLVSFYNNEISEKSEIFDDQFSVERPDGSNFTLKIRSTKLEDSAMYFCASSDGTTYEQYFGPGTRLTVT.

The J gene is TRBJ1-1, the V gene TRBV6-5, with 10 bases matching TRBD1. Germline V gene lookup returns CDR1 MNHEY and CDR2 SVGAGI. Unmatched junction bases numbered 5, after V lost 2 bases and J lost 5 bases. This CDR3 contains 15 residues. The CDR3 sequence: CASSYRQGAITEAFF. CDR3 DNA: TGTGCCAGCAGTTACCGACAGGGGGCAATTACTGAAGCTTTCTTT.

The chain joins TRBV5-6 to TRBJ2-1, with D uncertain. V lost 0 bases and J lost 0, with 10 bases in between. This CDR3 has 16 amino acids. Germline CDR1 is SGHDT and CDR2 is YYEEEE. CDR3 protein: CASSLGQSGSYNEQFF. CDR3 in DNA: TGTGCCAGCAGCTTGGGCCAGTCCGGCTCCTACAATGAGCAGTTCTTC.

This clone was recorded only once. V gene TRBV6-1 combines with J gene TRBJ2-5; perhaps D is TRBD1 or TRBD2 (5 bases each). The germline CDR1 and CDR2 sequences are MNHNS and SASEGT. The V end lost 3 bases, the J end lost 14 bases, and 16 bases lay between the germline ends. This CDR3 has 12 residues. For the CDR3, the DNA is TGTGCCAGCAGTGAGAACCGGGGCATGAGATACTTC. Translated, it gives CASSENRGMRYF.

V gene TRBV27 combines with J gene TRBJ2-7; TRBD1 matches at 7 bases. Losses at the gene ends were 11 bases for V and 4 bases for J; bases not matched to a gene: 14. CDR1 MNHEY and CDR2 SMNVEV come from the germline V gene (reference sequence). This CDR3 has 14 amino acids. The CDR3 sequence: CAVAPGQIVYEQYF. The CDR3, as DNA: TGTGCCGTTGCTCCGGGACAGATAGTATACGAGCAGTACTTC.

The V gene is TRBV4-1, the J gene TRBJ2-7; TRBD1 aligns across 9 bases. The CDR3 is made up of 16 amino acids. Germline V gives CDR1 MGHRA, CDR2 YSYEKL. V lost 4 bases to trimming and J lost 0 bases; unmatched junction nucleotides: 7. The CDR3 DNA follows: TGCGCCAGCAGCCCAGCAGAGGACAGGGGCTCCTACGAGCAGTACTTC. Amino acids: CASSPAEDRGSYEQYF.

The rearrangement links TRBV6-6 to TRBJ2-5; possible D gene TRBD2, 6 bases. Germline CDR1 reads MNHNY; CDR2 reads SVGAGI (reference sequence). V lost 5 bases, J lost 2 bases, and 15 bases lay in between. The CDR3 has 15 residues. In DNA form, the CDR3 reads TGTGCCAGCAGTACCGGCGGGACTCTTCAAGAGACCCAGTACTTC. Translation gives CASSTGGTLQETQYF.